Presented here are 25 T cell receptor beta chains from one specimen sequenced in a study of blood T cells in healthy people across ages. Sample-barcoded 5' priming and a J-beta primer mix drove a second PCR of roughly 7 to 11 cycles. From the 5' RACE reads, TCRdb called clonotypes with MiXCR, one entry per CDR3 protein. The table has some 930,000 distinct CDR3 sequences, under 35% seen once; the top ten hold roughly 10%. Separately, the same data were catalogued under a study of T cells of mothers and their children.

Specimen: blood. The receptor set was obtained from a woman aged 40 to 50 in good health.

The V and J genes are TRBV20-1 and TRBJ1-4; no clear D gene. Per the germline V gene, CDR1 is DFQATT and CDR2 is SNEGSKA (reference sequence). This CDR3 region has 13 residues. Trimming left V 3 bases short and J 8 bases short, with 13 bases between. For the CDR3, the DNA is TGCAGTGCTAGGTCAATGACCAGAGAAAAACTGTTTTTT. Its translation is CSARSMTREKLFF.

CDR3 residues: CASSSLFKGATNYGYTF. The CDR3 DNA sequence: TGTGCCAGCAGTTCCCTGTTCAAGGGGGCGACTAACTATGGCTACACCTTC. J is TRBJ1-2 and V is TRBV28; 7 bases align to TRBD1. With V trimmed by 4 bases and J by 0 bases, 11 bases remained unmatched. From germline, CDR1 is MDHEN and CDR2 SYDVKM. CDR3 length: 17 residues.

This clonotype was seen at least ten times. Mismatch with germline at one junction end may stem from a read error. V and J are TRBV7-3 and TRBJ2-5, with D perhaps matching TRBD1 (5 bases). This CDR3 has 14 amino acids. Looked up from germline, CDR1 is SGHTA and CDR2 is FQGTGA. The CDR3: CASRLTRAEETQYF. The DNA for the CDR3 is TGTGCCAGCAGATTAACCAGGGCGGAAGAGACCCAGTACTTC.

This clonotype was detected many times. The chain recombines TRBV7-2 with TRBJ2-7; TRBD1 matches 10 bases. V shed 4 bases and J 1 base; nucleotides not matched to a gene: 7. This CDR3 is built from 16 residues. Germline V gives CDR1 SGHTA, CDR2 FQGNSA. This CDR3 reads CASSWPGQGNSYEQYF. The CDR3, as DNA: TGTGCCAGCAGCTGGCCGGGACAGGGGAATTCCTACGAGCAGTACTTC.

This rearrangement joins TRBV2 to TRBJ1-1; maybe TRBD1 (6 bases). Trimming stripped 9 bases from V and 8 bases from J, with 25 bases between. Per germline, CDR1 SNHLY and CDR2 FYNNEI. The CDR3 is 15 residues long. The CDR3 sequence: CARTGRDTERREAFF. The CDR3 DNA sequence: TGTGCCAGGACGGGAAGGGACACCGAGCGAAGAGAAGCTTTCTTT.

The genes are TRBV7-9 and TRBJ1-2, with D possibly being TRBD1 (6 bases). V was pared by 0 bases and J by 0 bases, with 11 bases between. Germline CDR1 SEHNR, CDR2 FQNEAQ (reference sequence). This CDR3 has 16 amino acids. In DNA form, the CDR3 reads TGTGCCAGCAGCTTAGCGCAGACAGGTGCTAACTATGGCTACACCTTC. Protein: CASSLAQTGANYGYTF.

J is TRBJ2-3 and V is TRBV27; D is perhaps TRBD1 or TRBD2 (5 bases each). V lost 3 bases, J lost 4 bases, and 14 bases lay in between. Germline assignment: CDR1 MNHEY and CDR2 SMNVEV (reference sequence). This CDR3 has 15 residues. CDR3 bases: TGTGCCAGCAGTTTTGGGACCATTGGGGCAGATACGCAGTATTTT. Its protein product is CASSFGTIGADTQYF.

The J gene is TRBJ1-5, the V gene TRBV12-3 or TRBV12-4; no firm D call. This CDR3 has 15 residues. V lost 5 bases and J lost 0, with 11 bases in between. Here the CDR3 reads CASSPRIYSNQPQHF. The DNA for the CDR3 is TGTGCCAGCAGTCCCCGGATCTATAGCAATCAGCCCCAGCATTTT.

Turning to this clonotype: A much larger clone lies one base from this, so it may be a read error. The gene calls are TRBV9 and TRBJ2-4; 7 nucleotides match TRBD1. Germline CDR1 and CDR2: SGDLS and YYNGEE. CDR3 size: 15 residues. With V trimmed by 0 bases and J by 3 bases, 3 bases remained unmatched. The CDR3 sequence is CASSVVTGSKNIQYF. CDR3 in DNA: TGTGCCAGCAGCGTAGTGACAGGGAGCAAAAACATTCAGTACTTC.

In its sample, this clonotype was seen a few times. The chain carries TRBV2 and TRBJ2-1; D is unresolved. Trimming took 7 bases from V and 0 from J, leaving 10 bases between them. The CDR3 sequence is 14 residues long. From germline, CDR1 is SNHLY and CDR2 FYNNEI. The chain's CDR3 is CASNPHSSYNEQFF. CDR3 nucleotide sequence: TGTGCCAGCAACCCCCACAGCTCCTACAATGAGCAGTTCTTC. The full variable domain, in which reference TRBV2 and TRBJ2-1 provide the parts outside the CDR3, is EPEVTQTPSHQVTQMGQEVILRCVPISNHLYFYWYRQILGQKVEFLVSFYNNEISEKSEIFDDQFSVERPDGSNFTLKIRSTKLEDSAMYFCASNPHSSYNEQFFGPGTRLTVL.

This clonotype was seen a single time. The chain combines TRBV7-3 with TRBJ2-7, with a weak D call TRBD2 (6 bases). Trimming cost V 0 bases and J 0 bases, with 12 bases left between them. CDR3 length: 16 residues. Germline V gene lookup returns CDR1 SGHTA and CDR2 FQGTGA. The CDR3 spells CASSLTWTTPSYEQYF. CDR3 DNA sequence: TGTGCCAGCAGCTTAACGTGGACTACCCCCTCCTACGAGCAGTACTTC.

This clonotype was detected many times. This sequence joins TRBV5-5 and TRBJ2-5; D not resolved. The CDR3 runs 14 residues. V lost 5 bases, J lost 1 base, and 12 bases lay in between. Germline CDR1 reads SGHKS; CDR2 reads YYEKEE (reference sequence). The CDR3 coding sequence is TGTGCCAGCAGTACTTGGGAAGCCCAAGAGACCCAGTACTTC. As protein: CASSTWEAQETQYF.

In its sample, this clonotype was seen many times. One junction end does not reproduce the germline sequence, and a read error may be involved. The rearrangement links TRBV5-1 to TRBJ2-1; D gene ambiguous. CDR3 length: 13 amino acids. CDR1 is SGHRS, CDR2 YFSETQ, per germline. CDR3 coding DNA: TGTGCCAGCAGCTTAGACACCTACAATGAGCAGTTCTTC. This gives the protein CASSLDTYNEQFF. The full variable domain, in which reference TRBV5-1 and TRBJ2-1 provide the parts outside the CDR3, is KAGVTQTPRYLIKTRGQQVTLSCSPISGHRSVSWYQQTPGQGLQFLFEYFSETQRNKGNFPGRFSGRQFSNSRSEMNVSTLELGDSALYLCASSLDTYNEQFFGPGTRLTVL.

CDR3 nucleotide sequence: TGTGCCAGCAGCCTACCACAGGGGGGGCACTCCTACGAGCAGTACTTC. Its translation is CASSLPQGGHSYEQYF. This chain joins TRBV7-9 and TRBJ2-7, with D tentatively TRBD1 (8 bases). CDR3 length: 16 residues. The germline V gene has CDR1 SEHNR and CDR2 FQNEAQ (reference sequence). Trimming shortened V by 5 bases and J by 0 bases, and 17 bases separated the two germline ends.

This clonotype was seen many times. This rearrangement joins TRBV4-3 to TRBJ1-2; 8 bases line up with TRBD1. The ends lost 1 base at V and 2 bases at J; junction bases unmatched: 3. Germline V gene lookup returns CDR1 LGHNA and CDR2 YSLEER. This CDR3 region has 15 residues. CDR3 DNA sequence: TGCGCCAGCAGCCAAGTACGACAGGGGAACTATGGCTACACCTTC. As protein: CASSQVRQGNYGYTF.

As for this clonotype: Possible read error: a much larger clone is one base away. This chain connects TRBV5-1 to TRBJ2-1, with D hard to call. This CDR3 spans 13 amino acids. Germline V CDR1 and CDR2: SGHRS, YFSETQ. Trimming stripped 3 bases from V and 13 bases from J, with 17 bases between. The CDR3 here is CASSYQSEETQFF. The CDR3 DNA reads as TGCGCCAGCAGCTACCAGTCTGAGGAGACCCAGTTCTTC. The full variable domain, rest sourced from reference TRBV5-1 and TRBJ2-1, is KAGVTQTPRYLIKTRGQQVTLSCSPISGHRSVSWYQQTPGQGLQFLFEYFSETQRNKGNFPGRFSGRQFSNSRSEMNVSTLELGDSALYLCASSYQSEETQFFGPGTRLTVL.

The J gene is TRBJ2-7, the V gene TRBV10-3, with D possibly being TRBD1 (6 bases). Deletions cut 10 bases from V and 2 bases from J, with 15 bases between. CDR1 and CDR2 (germline): ENHRY, SYGVKD. This CDR3 has 13 residues. Here the CDR3 DNA reads TGTGCCACCCACGGGCAGGGGACCTACGAGCAGTACTTC. Translation gives CATHGQGTYEQYF.

This clonotype was detected many times. The V call is TRBV4-3, the J call TRBJ2-7, with 7 bases fitting TRBD1. CDR3 length equals 14 residues. J lost 4 bases, V lost 0 bases, and 3 bases had no gene match. Germline CDR1 reads LGHNA; CDR2 reads YSLEER. The CDR3 region has the DNA TGCGCCAGCAGCCAAGATTACAGGGGTTACGAGCAGTACTTC. Amino acids: CASSQDYRGYEQYF.

V is TRBV5-1 and J is TRBJ2-3; maybe TRBD1 (5 bases). V was shortened by 6 bases and J by 5 bases, with 19 bases between the two germline ends. The length of the CDR3 is 15 residues. Germline loops: CDR1 SGHRS, CDR2 YFSETQ. In DNA form, the CDR3 reads TGCGCCAGCACGCAGGGAACCCCCCACGTAGATACGCAGTATTTT. Its translation is CASTQGTPHVDTQYF.

In its sample, this clonotype was seen once. This chain links TRBV10-3 with TRBJ2-1; D is perhaps TRBD1 (6 bases). Germline V gene data show CDR1 as ENHRY and CDR2 as SYGVKD. Trimming took 3 bases from V and 6 from J, leaving 18 bases between them. The CDR3 covers 16 residues. DNA of the CDR3: TGTGCCATCAGTGACCGGCCCCCAGGGGATGGCAATGAGCAGTTCTTC. Amino acid sequence: CAISDRPPGDGNEQFF.

The J gene is TRBJ2-5, the V gene TRBV18, with D possibly being TRBD1 (6 bases). Trimming stripped 4 bases from V and 2 bases from J, with 20 bases between. Looked up from germline, CDR1 is KGHSH and CDR2 is LQKENI. The CDR3 spans 17 residues. The DNA for the CDR3 is TGTGCCAGCTCACAAACAGGGATAGGGCAACTTCAAGAGACCCAGTACTTC. This translates into CASSQTGIGQLQETQYF.

There are a few counts of this clonotype. CDR3 region: CSVTGSLNTEAFF. The CDR3 DNA reads as TGCAGCGTTACCGGCAGCTTGAACACTGAAGCTTTCTTT. The chain employs TRBV29-1 and TRBJ1-1; the D is unclear. Per the germline V gene, CDR1 is SQVTM and CDR2 is ANQGSEA. The V and J ends lost 5 bases and 0 bases respectively, with 10 bases between them. The CDR3 totals 13 residues.

This clonotype was detected only a few times. The rearrangement links TRBV25-1 to TRBJ2-3, with TRBD1 identical over 9 bases. CDR3 length: 16 residues. The J segment lost 5 bases and the V segment lost 3 bases, leaving 9 bases of the junction unmatched. Germline lookup yields CDR1 MGHDK and CDR2 SYGVNS. The CDR3 coding sequence is TGTGCCAGCAGTGACCTTGGGGGACAGGGAAGAGATACGCAGTATTTT. Its protein product is CASSDLGGQGRDTQYF. The full variable domain, rest sourced from reference TRBV25-1 and TRBJ2-3, is EADIYQTPRYLVIGTGKKITLECSQTMGHDKMYWYQQDPGMELHLIHYSYGVNSTEKGDLSSESTVSRIRTEHFPLTLESARPSHTSQYLCASSDLGGQGRDTQYFGPGTRLTVL.

This chain uses TRBV4-1 with TRBJ1-6; D unresolved. Germline-derived CDR1 and CDR2 are MGHRA and YSYEKL. Trimming stripped 1 base from V and 6 bases from J, with 10 bases between. The CDR3 contains 15 residues. The CDR3 reads CASSQVSASNSPLHF. CDR3 nucleotides: TGCGCCAGCAGCCAAGTTAGCGCCTCTAATTCACCCCTCCACTTT.

This rearrangement joins TRBV4-3 to TRBJ2-5, with a possible D match to TRBD2 (6 bases). Germline CDR1 reads LGHNA; CDR2 reads YSLEER. V was pared by 6 bases and J by 5 bases, with 13 bases between. The CDR3 contains 13 residues. The CDR3 DNA is TGCGCCAGCAGGCCGGCGGGGCAGGAGACCCAGTACTTC. Its protein is CASRPAGQETQYF.